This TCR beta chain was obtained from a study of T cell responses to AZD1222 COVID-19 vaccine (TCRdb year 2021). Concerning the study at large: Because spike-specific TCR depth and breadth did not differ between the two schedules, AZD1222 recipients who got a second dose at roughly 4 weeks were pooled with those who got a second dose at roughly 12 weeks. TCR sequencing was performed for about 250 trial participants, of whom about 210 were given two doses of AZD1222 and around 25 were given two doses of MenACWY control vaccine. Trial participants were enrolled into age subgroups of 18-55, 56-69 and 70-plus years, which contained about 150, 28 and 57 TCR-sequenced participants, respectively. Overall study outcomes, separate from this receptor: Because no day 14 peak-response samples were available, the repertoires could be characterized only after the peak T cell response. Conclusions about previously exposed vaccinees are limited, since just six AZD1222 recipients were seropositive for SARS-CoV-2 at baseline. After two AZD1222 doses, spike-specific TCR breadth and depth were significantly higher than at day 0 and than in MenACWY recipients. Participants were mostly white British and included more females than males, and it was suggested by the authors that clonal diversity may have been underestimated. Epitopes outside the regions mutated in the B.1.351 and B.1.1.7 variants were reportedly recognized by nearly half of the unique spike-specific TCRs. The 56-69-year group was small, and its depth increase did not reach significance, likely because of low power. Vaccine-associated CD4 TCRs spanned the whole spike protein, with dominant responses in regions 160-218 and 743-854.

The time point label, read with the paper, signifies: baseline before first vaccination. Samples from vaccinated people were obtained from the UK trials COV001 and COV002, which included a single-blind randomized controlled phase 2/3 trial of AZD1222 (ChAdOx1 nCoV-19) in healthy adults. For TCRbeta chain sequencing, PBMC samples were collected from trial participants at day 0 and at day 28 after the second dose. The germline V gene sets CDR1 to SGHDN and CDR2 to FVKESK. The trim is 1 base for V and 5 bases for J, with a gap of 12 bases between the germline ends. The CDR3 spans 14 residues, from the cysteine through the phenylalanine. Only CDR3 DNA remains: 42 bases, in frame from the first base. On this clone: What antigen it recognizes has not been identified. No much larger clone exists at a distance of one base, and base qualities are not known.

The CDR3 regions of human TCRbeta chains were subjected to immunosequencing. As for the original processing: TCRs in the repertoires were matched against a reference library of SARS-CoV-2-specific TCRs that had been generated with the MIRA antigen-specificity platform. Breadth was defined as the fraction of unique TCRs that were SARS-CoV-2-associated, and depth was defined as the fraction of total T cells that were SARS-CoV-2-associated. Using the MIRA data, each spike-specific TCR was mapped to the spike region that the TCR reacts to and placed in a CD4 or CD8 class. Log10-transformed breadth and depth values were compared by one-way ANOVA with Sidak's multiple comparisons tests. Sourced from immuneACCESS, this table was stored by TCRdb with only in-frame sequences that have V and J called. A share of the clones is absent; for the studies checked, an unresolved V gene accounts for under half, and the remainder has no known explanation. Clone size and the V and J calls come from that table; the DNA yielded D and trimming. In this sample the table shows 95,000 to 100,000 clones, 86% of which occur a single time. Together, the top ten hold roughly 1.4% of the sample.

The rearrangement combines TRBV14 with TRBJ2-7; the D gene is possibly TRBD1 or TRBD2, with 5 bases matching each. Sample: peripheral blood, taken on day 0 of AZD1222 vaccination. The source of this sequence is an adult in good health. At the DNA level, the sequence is TGTGCCAGCAGCCAAGTGTCTGGGACCCACGAGCAGTACTTC. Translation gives CASSQVSGTHEQYF.